Following are 6 T cell receptor beta chains from one sample sequenced in a study of PD-1 blockade in mismatch repair-deficient tumors. The assay was immunoSEQ multiplex PCR, and TCRdb's table has in-frame clones only and misses some. The repertoire holds 75,000 to 80,000 clones, with approximately 80% as singletons. Source: peripheral blood, taken 44 weeks after starting pembrolizumab. The receptors were gathered from an adult with mismatch repair-deficient cancer.

The CDR3 DNA reads TGCGCCAGCAGCTTGGCGGGGACTAGCGGGTTCACAGATACGCAGTATTTT. This translates into CASSLAGTSGFTDTQYF. The rearrangement joins TRBV5-1 to TRBJ2-3; 12 positions agree with TRBD2. V shed 0 bases, J shed 2 bases, and the junction held 4 bases outside the gene matches. Germline CDR1 is SGHRS and CDR2 is YFSETQ. The length of the CDR3 is 17 residues.

This rearrangement joins TRBV19 to TRBJ2-5; 7 bases are shared with TRBD2. The CDR3 spans 15 residues. Looked up from germline, CDR1 is LNHDA and CDR2 is SQIVND (reference sequence). V trimming: 5 bases; J trimming: 4 bases; junction bases outside the gene matches: 10. The DNA for the CDR3 is TGTGCCAGTAGTCCCTTAGGTGGGGGGGGAGAGACCCAGTACTTC. It is translated as CASSPLGGGGETQYF. The full variable domain, its missing parts supplied by reference TRBV19 and TRBJ2-5, is DGGITQSPKYLFRKEGQNVTLSCEQNLNHDAMYWYRQDPGQGLRLIYYSQIVNDFQKGDIAEGYSVSREKKESFPLTVTSAQKNPTAFYLCASSPLGGGGETQYFGPGTRLLVL.

This chain joins TRBV6-5 and TRBJ1-4, with D maybe TRBD1 (5 bases). The V gene lost 5 bases and the J gene lost 0 bases, with 7 bases spanning the gap. From germline, CDR1 is MNHEY and CDR2 SVGAGI. This CDR3 contains 14 residues. The CDR3 loop is CASSQTATNEKLFF. CDR3 DNA sequence: TGTGCCAGCAGTCAGACAGCAACTAATGAAAAACTGTTTTTT.

The chain uses TRBV28 and TRBJ2-5, with D perhaps TRBD1 or TRBD2 (5 bases each). Germline CDR1 MDHEN, CDR2 SYDVKM. The CDR3 has 16 amino acids. The V end was cut by 2 bases, the J end by 5 bases, with 18 bases between. The CDR3 coding sequence is TGTGCCAGCAGTTTACCAGGGACCAGTCAAAGGGAGACCCAGTACTTC. It translates to CASSLPGTSQRETQYF. Using reference TRBV28 and TRBJ2-5 for the parts outside the CDR3, the full variable domain is DVKVTQSSRYLVKRTGEKVFLECVQDMDHENMFWYRQDPGLGLRLIYFSYDVKMKEKGDIPEGYSVSREKKERFSLILESASTNQTSMYLCASSLPGTSQRETQYFGPGTRLLVL.

V and J are TRBV5-4 and TRBJ2-7; D gene unclear. CDR3 length: 16 amino acids. Germline V gives CDR1 SGHNT, CDR2 YYREEE (reference sequence). Deletions cut 4 bases from V and 0 bases from J, with 17 bases between. CDR3 sequence reads: CASSPIAVARSYEQYF. The CDR3 DNA follows: TGTGCCAGCAGCCCAATAGCAGTTGCCCGCTCCTACGAGCAGTACTTC. The full variable domain, in which reference TRBV5-4 and TRBJ2-7 provide the parts outside the CDR3, is ETGVTQSPTHLIKTRGQQVTLRCSSQSGHNTVSWYQQALGQGPQFIFQYYREEENGRGNFPPRFSGLQFPNYSSELNVNALELDDSALYLCASSPIAVARSYEQYFGPGTRLTVT.

This rearrangement joins TRBV4-1 to TRBJ2-5; 7 nucleotides match TRBD2. J was trimmed by 4 bases and V by 1 base; bases with no gene match: 9. The CDR3 spans 16 residues. Germline V gene lookup returns CDR1 MGHRA and CDR2 YSYEKL. The DNA of the CDR3 is TGCGCCAGCAGCCAAGGGATGACTAGCCTGTTAGAGACCCAGTACTTC. Amino acids: CASSQGMTSLLETQYF.